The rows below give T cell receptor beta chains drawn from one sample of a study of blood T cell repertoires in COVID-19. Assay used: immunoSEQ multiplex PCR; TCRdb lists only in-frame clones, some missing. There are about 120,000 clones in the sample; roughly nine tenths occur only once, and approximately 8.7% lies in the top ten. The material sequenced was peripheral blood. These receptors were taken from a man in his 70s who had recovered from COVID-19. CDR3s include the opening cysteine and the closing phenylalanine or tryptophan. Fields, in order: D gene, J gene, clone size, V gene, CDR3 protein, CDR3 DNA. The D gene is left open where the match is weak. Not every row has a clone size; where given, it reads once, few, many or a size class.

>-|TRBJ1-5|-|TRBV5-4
CASSLGPDQPQHF
TGTGCCAGCAGCTTGGGTCCCGATCAGCCCCAGCATTTT
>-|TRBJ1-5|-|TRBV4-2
CASSLEREANQPQHF
TGTGCCAGCAGCCTCGAGCGCGAGGCCAATCAGCCCCAGCATTTT
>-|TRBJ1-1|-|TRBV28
CASSKEAEDTEAFF
TGTGCCAGCAGTAAAGAAGCGGAAGACACTGAAGCTTTCTTT
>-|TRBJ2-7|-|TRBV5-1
CASSSSGRVGEQYF
TGCGCCAGCAGCTCCTCTGGGAGAGTGGGGGAGCAGTACTTC
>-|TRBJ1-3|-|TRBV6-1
CASGHIRNTIYF
TGTGCCAGCGGTCACATCCGAAACACCATATATTTT
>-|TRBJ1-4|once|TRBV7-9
CASSLAGGSEKLFF
TGTGCCAGCAGCTTAGCGGGAGGCAGTGAAAAACTGTTTTTT
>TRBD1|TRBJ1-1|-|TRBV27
CASSSTGVTEAFF
TGTGCCAGCAGCTCGACAGGGGTCACTGAAGCTTTCTTT
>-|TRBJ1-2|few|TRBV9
CASSVAQGLPTF
TGTGCCAGCAGCGTAGCACAGGGCCTACCGACCTTC
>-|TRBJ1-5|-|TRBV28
CASRAGGDQPQHF
TGTGCCAGCAGAGCTGGGGGGGATCAGCCCCAGCATTTT
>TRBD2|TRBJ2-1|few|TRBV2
CASGGGLAGNEQFF
TGTGCCAGCGGAGGGGGACTAGCGGGAAATGAGCAGTTCTTC
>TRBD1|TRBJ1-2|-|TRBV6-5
CASSSDRGLGYTF
TGTGCCAGCAGTTCGGACAGGGGGCTTGGCTACACCTTC
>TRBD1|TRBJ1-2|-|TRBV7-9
CASSFSPDRDPGYTF
TGTGCCAGCAGCTTTAGCCCCGACAGGGATCCTGGCTACACCTTC
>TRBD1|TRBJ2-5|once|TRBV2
CASTRDRVQETQYF
TGTGCCAGCACCCGCGACAGGGTACAAGAGACCCAGTACTTC
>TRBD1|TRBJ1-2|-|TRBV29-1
CSVESGGYYGYTF
TGCAGCGTTGAATCAGGGGGGTACTATGGCTACACCTTC
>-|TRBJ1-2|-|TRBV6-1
CASSDLGSWNGYTF
TGTGCCAGCAGTGACCTCGGGTCCTGGAATGGCTACACCTTC
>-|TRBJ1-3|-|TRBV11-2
CASSLVSSGNTIYF
TGTGCCAGCAGCTTAGTCTCCTCTGGAAACACCATATATTTT
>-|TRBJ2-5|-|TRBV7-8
CASSFDRQETQYF
TGTGCCAGCAGCTTCGACAGACAAGAGACCCAGTACTTC
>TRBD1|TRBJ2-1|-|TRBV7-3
CASSLDRGSYNEQFF
TGTGCCAGCAGCTTGGACAGGGGGTCCTACAATGAGCAGTTCTTC
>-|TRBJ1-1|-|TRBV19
CASSLGGLTEAFF
TGTGCCAGTAGTCTTGGAGGCCTGACTGAAGCTTTCTTT
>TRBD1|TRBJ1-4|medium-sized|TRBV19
CASSHRGPNEKLFF
TGTGCCAGTAGCCACAGGGGTCCCAATGAAAAACTGTTTTTT
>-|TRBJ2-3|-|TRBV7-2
CASSWGQDPDTQYF
TGTGCCAGCAGCTGGGGGCAAGATCCAGATACGCAGTATTTT
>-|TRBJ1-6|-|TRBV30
CAWSSRGSSYNSPLHF
TGTGCCTGGAGCAGTCGGGGGAGCTCCTATAATTCACCCCTCCACTTT
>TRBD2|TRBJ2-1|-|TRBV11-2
CASSLAERGGSYNEQFF
TGTGCCAGCAGCTTAGCTGAGCGGGGGGGCTCCTACAATGAGCAGTTCTTC
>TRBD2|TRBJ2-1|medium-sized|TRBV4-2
CASSAGAYNEQFF
TGTGCCAGCAGCGCGGGAGCCTACAATGAGCAGTTCTTC
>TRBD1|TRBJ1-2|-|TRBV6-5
CASQPGQQYGYTF
TGTGCCAGCCAACCGGGACAGCAGTATGGCTACACCTTC
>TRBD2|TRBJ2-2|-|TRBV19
CASCTSGANTGELFF
TGTGCCAGTTGCACTAGCGGAGCGAACACCGGGGAGCTGTTTTTT
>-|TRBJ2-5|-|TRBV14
CASSQGIAVQETQYF
TGTGCCAGCAGCCAAGGAATAGCGGTACAAGAGACCCAGTACTTC
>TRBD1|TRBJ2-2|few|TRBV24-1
CATSDPGRGRLDTGELFF
TGTGCCACCAGTGATCCGGGCAGGGGGCGACTTGACACCGGGGAGCTGTTTTTT
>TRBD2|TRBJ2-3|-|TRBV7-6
CASSLTSGGGPPTDTQYF
TGTGCCAGCAGCTTGACTAGCGGGGGGGGGCCCCCCACAGATACGCAGTATTTT
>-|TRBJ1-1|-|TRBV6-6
CASSQRLFGAFF
TGTGCCAGCAGTCAAAGACTCTTTGGGGCTTTCTTT
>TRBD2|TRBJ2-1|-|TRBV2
CASVSRLAGEEVEQFF
TGTGCCAGCGTCTCCCGTCTAGCGGGAGAAGAGGTTGAGCAGTTCTTC
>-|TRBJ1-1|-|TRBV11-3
CASSLGGMNTEAFF
TGTGCCAGCAGCTTAGGTGGCATGAACACTGAAGCTTTCTTT
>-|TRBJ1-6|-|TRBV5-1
CASSLGRPVTSYNSPLHF
TGCGCCAGCAGCTTGGGGCGCCCCGTGACATCCTATAATTCACCCCTCCACTTT
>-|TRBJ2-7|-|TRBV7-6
CASSPSSAGLSYEQYF
TGTGCCAGCTCCCCCAGTTCCGCGGGCCTCTCCTACGAGCAGTACTTC
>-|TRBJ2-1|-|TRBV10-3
CAISESGSDSNEQFF
TGTGCCATCAGTGAGTCCGGGAGTGATAGCAATGAGCAGTTCTTC
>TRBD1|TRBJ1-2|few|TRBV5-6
CASSLGQGVYGYTF
TGTGCCAGCAGCTTGGGACAGGGTGTCTATGGCTACACCTTC
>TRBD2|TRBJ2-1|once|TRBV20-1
CSASRSGTSEFF
TGCAGTGCGAGTAGATCCGGGACTAGCGAGTTCTTC
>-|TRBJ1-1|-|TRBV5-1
CASSSQGGGTEAFF
TGCGCCAGCAGCTCACAGGGTGGCGGCACTGAAGCTTTCTTT
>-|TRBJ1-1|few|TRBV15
CATSQKQNRFGRRGNTEAFF
TGTGCCACCAGTCAAAAACAGAACAGGTTTGGGCGGCGGGGGAACACTGAAGCTTTCTTT
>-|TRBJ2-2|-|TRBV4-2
CASSHLGDTGELFF
TGTGCCAGCAGCCACCTAGGGGACACCGGGGAGCTGTTTTTT
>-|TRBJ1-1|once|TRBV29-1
CSVVRGAKNTEAFF
TGCAGCGTTGTTCGGGGGGCGAAGAACACTGAAGCTTTCTTT
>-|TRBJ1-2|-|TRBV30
CAWARQAYGYTF
TGTGCCTGGGCCAGACAGGCCTATGGCTACACCTTC
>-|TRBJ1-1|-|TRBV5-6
CASSFANMNTEAFF
TGTGCCAGCAGCTTCGCCAACATGAACACTGAAGCTTTCTTT
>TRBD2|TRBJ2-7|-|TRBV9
CASSPEVAGGSYEQYF
TGTGCCAGCAGCCCGGAGGTAGCGGGGGGGAGCTACGAGCAGTACTTC
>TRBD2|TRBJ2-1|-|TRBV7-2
CASSLPSGLAGTEQFF
TGTGCCAGCAGCTTACCATCCGGACTAGCGGGAACTGAGCAGTTCTTC
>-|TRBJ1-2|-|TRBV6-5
CASSYISGAKFGYTF
TGTGCCAGCAGTTACATATCAGGGGCAAAGTTTGGCTACACCTTC
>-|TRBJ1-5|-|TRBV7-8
CASSFSGSNQPQHF
TGTGCCAGCAGCTTCTCGGGTAGCAATCAGCCCCAGCATTTT
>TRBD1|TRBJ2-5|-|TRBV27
CASSTGQGEGETQYF
TGTGCCAGCAGTACGGGACAGGGGGAAGGGGAGACCCAGTACTTC
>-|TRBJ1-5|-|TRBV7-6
CASSFGRGSNQPQHF
TGTGCCAGCAGCTTTGGACGGGGAAGTAATCAGCCCCAGCATTTT
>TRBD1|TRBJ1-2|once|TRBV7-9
CASSLISGQGRLHGYTF
TGTGCCAGCAGCTTAATCTCGGGACAGGGAAGGCTACATGGCTACACCTTC
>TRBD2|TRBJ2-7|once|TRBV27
CASSLRPALAGVHEQYF
TGTGCCAGCAGTTTAAGGCCGGCACTAGCGGGAGTTCACGAGCAGTACTTC
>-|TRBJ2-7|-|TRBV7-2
CASSLGTGYYEQYF
TGTGCCAGCAGCTTAGGGACTGGATACTACGAGCAGTACTTC